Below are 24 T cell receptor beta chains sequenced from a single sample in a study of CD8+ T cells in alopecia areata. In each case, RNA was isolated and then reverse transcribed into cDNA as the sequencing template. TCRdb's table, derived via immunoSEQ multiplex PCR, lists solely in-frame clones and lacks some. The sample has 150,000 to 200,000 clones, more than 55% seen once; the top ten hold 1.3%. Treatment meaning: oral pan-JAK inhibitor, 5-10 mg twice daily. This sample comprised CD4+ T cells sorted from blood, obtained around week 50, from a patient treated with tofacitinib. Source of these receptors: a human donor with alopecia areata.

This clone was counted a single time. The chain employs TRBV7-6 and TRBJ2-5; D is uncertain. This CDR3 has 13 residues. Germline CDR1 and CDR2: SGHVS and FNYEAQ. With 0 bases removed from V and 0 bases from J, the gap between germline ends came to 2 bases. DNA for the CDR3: TGTGCCAGCAGCTTAGCAAACCAAGAGACCCAGTACTTC. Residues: CASSLANQETQYF. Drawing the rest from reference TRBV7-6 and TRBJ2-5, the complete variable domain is GAGVSQSPRYKVTKRGQDVALRCDPISGHVSLYWYRQALGQGPEFLTYFNYEAQQDKSGLPNDRFSAERPEGSISTLTIQRTEQRDSAMYRCASSLANQETQYFGPGTRLLVL.

The DNA of the CDR3 is TGCAGCGTCACGGGCCATCTCGGAGTTTACGAGCAGTACTTC. This translates into CSVTGHLGVYEQYF. This chain links TRBV29-1 with TRBJ2-7, with D uncertain. In germline, CDR1 is SQVTM, CDR2 ANQGSEA. Trimming removed 6 bases at V and 4 bases at J, with 19 bases between. The length of the CDR3 is 14 residues.

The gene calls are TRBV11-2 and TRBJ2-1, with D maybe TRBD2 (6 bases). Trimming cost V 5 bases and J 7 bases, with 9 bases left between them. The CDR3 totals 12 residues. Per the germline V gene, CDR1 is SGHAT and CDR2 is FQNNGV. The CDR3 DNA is TGTGCCAGCAGCATGACTAGGAATGAGCAGTTCTTC. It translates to CASSMTRNEQFF.

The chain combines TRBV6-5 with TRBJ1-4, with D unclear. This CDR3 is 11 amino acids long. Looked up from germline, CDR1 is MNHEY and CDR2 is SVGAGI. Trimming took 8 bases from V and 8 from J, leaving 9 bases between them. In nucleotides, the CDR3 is TGTGCCAGCTCCCTCGGAGAAAAACTGTTTTTT. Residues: CASSLGEKLFF.

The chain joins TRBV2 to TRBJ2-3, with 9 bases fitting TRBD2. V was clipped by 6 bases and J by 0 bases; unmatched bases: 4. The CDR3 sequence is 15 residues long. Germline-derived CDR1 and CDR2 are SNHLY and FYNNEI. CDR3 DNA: TGTGCCAGCAGCGCCCTAGCGGGGAGCACAGATACGCAGTATTTT. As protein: CASSALAGSTDTQYF.

CDR3 nucleotides: TGTGCCAGCAGCCAGGAAGTGAGGGGACCCTCTGGGGCCAACGTCCTGACTTTC. This sequence encodes CASSQEVRGPSGANVLTF. V is TRBV14 and J is TRBJ2-6; tentatively, D is TRBD1 or TRBD2 (5 bases each). Looked up from germline, CDR1 is SGHDN and CDR2 is FVKESK. Trimming took 3 bases from V and 0 from J, leaving 15 bases between them. The CDR3 extends over 18 amino acids.

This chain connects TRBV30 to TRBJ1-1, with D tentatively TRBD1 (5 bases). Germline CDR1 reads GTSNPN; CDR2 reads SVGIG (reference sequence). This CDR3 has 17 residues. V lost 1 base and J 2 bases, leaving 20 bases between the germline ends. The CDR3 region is CAWSAGPLGALNTEAFF. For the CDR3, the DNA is TGTGCCTGGAGTGCCGGGCCCCTTGGGGCCTTAAACACTGAAGCTTTCTTT.

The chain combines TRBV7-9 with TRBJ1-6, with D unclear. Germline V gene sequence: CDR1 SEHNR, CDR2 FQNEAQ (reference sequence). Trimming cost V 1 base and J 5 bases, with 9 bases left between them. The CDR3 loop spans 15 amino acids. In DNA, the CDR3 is TGTGCCAGCAGCTTAGGGGTGGAAAATAATTCACCCCTCCACTTT. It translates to CASSLGVENNSPLHF.

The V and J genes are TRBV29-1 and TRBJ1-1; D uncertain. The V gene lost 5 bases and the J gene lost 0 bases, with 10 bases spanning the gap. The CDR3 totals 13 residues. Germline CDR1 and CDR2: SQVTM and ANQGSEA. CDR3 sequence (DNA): TGCAGCGTTTATAGACGCTTGAACACTGAAGCTTTCTTT. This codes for CSVYRRLNTEAFF.

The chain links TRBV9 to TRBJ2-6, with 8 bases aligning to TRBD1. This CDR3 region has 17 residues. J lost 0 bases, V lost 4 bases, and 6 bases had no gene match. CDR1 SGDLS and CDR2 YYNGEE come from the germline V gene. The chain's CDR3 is CASSTGQVSSGANVLTF. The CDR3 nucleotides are TGTGCCAGCAGCACGGGACAGGTCAGCTCTGGGGCCAACGTCCTGACTTTC.

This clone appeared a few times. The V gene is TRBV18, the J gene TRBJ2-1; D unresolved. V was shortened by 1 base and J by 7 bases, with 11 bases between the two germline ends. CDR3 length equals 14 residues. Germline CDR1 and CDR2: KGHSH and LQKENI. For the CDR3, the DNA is TGTGCCAGCTCACCACGGGGTGTAGTAAATGAGCAGTTCTTC. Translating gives CASSPRGVVNEQFF.

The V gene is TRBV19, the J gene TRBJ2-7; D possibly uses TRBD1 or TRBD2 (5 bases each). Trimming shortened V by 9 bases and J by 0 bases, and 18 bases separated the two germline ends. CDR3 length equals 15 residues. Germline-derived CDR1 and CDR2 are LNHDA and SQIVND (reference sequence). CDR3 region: CASQARGEGSYEQYF. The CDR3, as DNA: TGTGCCAGCCAGGCGAGGGGAGAAGGCTCCTACGAGCAGTACTTC. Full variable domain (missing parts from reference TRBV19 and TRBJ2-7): DGGITQSPKYLFRKEGQNVTLSCEQNLNHDAMYWYRQDPGQGLRLIYYSQIVNDFQKGDIAEGYSVSREKKESFPLTVTSAQKNPTAFYLCASQARGEGSYEQYFGPGTRLTVT.

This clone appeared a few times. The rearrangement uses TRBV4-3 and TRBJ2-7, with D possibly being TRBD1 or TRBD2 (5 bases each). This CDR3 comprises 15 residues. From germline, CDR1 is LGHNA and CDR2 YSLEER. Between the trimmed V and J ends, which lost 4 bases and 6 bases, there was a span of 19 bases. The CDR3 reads CASSRERGAFTEQYF. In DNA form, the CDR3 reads TGCGCCAGCAGCCGAGAAAGAGGGGCGTTCACCGAGCAGTACTTC.

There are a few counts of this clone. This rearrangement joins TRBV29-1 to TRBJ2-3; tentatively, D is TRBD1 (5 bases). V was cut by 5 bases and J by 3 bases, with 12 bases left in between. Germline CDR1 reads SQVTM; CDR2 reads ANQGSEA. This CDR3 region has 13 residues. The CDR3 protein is CSVTWQGTDTQYF. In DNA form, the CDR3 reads TGCAGCGTTACCTGGCAGGGTACAGATACGCAGTATTTT.

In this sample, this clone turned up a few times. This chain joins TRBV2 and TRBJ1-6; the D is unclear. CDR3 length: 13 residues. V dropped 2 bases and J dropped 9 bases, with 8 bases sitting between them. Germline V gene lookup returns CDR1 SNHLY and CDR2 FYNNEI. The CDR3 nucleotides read TGTGCCAGCAGTGAACGATTGGGTTCACCCCTCCACTTT. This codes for CASSERLGSPLHF.

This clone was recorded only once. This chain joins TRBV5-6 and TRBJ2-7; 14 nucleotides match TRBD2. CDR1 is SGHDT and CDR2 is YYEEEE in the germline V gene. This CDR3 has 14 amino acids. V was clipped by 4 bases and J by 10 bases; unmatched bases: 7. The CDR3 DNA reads TGTGCCAGCAGCCCCGGGACTAGCGGGGGAGCACAGTACTTC. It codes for CASSPGTSGGAQYF.

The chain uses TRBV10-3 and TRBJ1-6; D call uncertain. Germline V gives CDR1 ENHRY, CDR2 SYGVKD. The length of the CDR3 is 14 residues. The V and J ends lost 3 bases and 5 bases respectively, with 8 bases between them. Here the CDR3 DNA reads TGTGCCATCAGTGATCGTAGGGATAATTCACCCCTCCACTTT. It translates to CAISDRRDNSPLHF.

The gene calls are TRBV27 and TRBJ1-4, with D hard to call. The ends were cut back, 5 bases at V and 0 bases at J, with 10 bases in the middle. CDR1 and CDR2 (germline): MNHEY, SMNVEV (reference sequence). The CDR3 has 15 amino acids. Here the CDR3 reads CASSIRTATNEKLFF. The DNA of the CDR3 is TGTGCCAGCAGTATAAGAACTGCAACTAATGAAAAACTGTTTTTT.

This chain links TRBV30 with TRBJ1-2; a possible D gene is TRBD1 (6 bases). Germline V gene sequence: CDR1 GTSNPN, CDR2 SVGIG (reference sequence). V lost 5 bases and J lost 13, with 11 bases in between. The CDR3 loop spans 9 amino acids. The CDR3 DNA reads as TGTGCCTGGCAGCAGGGGCCCACCTTC. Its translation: CAWQQGPTF.

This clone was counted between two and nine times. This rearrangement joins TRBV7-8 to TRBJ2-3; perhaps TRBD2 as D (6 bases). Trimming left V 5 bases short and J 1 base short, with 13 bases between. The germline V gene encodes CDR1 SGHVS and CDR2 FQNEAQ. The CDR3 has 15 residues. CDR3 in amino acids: CASSPRGTGTDTQYF. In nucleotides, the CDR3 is TGTGCCAGCAGCCCCCGGGGGACCGGCACAGATACGCAGTATTTT.

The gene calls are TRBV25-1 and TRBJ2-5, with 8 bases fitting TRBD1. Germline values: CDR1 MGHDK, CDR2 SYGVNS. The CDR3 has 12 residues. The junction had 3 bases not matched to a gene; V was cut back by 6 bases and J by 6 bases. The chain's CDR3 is CASSGQGKTQYF. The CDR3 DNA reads TGTGCCAGCAGCGGACAGGGAAAGACCCAGTACTTC.

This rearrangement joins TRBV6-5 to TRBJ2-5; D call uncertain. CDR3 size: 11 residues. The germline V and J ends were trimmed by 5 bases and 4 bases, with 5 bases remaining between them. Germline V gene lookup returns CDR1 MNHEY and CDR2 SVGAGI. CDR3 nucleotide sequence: TGTGCCAGCAGTGTGGGAGAGACCCAGTACTTC. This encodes CASSVGETQYF.

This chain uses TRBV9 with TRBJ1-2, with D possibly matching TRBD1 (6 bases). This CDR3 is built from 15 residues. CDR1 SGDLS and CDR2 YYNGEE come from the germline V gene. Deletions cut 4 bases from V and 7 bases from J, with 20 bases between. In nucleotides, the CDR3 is TGTGCCAGCAGCCCTCTCCTCGGCAGGGGTATTGGCTACACCTTC. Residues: CASSPLLGRGIGYTF.

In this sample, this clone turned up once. DNA for the CDR3: TGTGCCTGGAGTGTACTAATCGACAGGGCGACTGAAGCTTTCTTT. This codes for CAWSVLIDRATEAFF. This chain joins TRBV30 and TRBJ1-1; TRBD1 matches 7 bases. The CDR3 is 15 amino acids. After removal of 0 bases from V and 5 bases from J, the junction contained 9 bases not matched to a gene. Germline assignment: CDR1 GTSNPN and CDR2 SVGIG (reference sequence).